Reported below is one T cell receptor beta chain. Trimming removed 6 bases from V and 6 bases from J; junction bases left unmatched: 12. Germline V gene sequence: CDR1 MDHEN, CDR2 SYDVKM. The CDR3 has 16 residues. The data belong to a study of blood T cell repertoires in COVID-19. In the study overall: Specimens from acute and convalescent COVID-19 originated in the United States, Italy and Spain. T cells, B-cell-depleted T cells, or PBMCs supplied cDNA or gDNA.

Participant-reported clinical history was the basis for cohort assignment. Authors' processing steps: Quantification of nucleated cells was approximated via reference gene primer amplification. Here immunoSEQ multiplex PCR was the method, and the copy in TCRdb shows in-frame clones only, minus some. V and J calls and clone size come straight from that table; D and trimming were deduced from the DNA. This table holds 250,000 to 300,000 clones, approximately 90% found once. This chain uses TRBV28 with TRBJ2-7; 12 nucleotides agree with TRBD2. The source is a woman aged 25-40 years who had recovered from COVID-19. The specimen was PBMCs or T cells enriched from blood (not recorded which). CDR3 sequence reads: CASRFRTSGAIGEQYF. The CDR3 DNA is TGTGCCAGCAGGTTCCGGACTAGCGGGGCTATCGGCGAGCAGTACTTC.